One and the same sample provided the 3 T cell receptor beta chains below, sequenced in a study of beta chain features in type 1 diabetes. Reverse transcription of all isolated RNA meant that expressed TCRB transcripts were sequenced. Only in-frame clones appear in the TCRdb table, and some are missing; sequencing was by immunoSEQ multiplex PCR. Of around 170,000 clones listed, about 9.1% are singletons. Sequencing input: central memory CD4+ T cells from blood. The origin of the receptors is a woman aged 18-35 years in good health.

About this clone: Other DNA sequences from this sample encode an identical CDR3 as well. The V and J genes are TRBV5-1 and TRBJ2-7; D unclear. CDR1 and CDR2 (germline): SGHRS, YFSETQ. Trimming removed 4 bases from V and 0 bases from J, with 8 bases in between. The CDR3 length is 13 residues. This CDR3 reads CASSPDNSYEQYF. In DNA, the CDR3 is TGCGCCAGCAGCCCCGACAACTCCTACGAGCAGTACTTC.

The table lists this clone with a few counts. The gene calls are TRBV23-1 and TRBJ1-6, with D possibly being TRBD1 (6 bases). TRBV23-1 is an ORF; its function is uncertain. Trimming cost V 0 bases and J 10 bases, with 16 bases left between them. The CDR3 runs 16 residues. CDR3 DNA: TGCGCCAGCAGTCAATCGGGGCGGGGGCCCAAGTCACCCCTCCACTTT. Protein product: CASSQSGRGPKSPLHF.

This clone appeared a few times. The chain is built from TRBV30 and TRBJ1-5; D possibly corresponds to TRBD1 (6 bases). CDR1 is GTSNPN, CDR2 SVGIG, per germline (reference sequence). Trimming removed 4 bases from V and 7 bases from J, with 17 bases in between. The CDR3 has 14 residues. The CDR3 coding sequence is TGTGCCTGGACCAAACGGGGGGCCGGGCAGCCCCAGCATTTT. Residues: CAWTKRGAGQPQHF.